This paragraph covers one T cell receptor (beta chain) sequence. Its antigen is undetermined. Using immunoSEQ multiplex PCR, the repertoire was profiled, and TCRdb retains in-frame clones only, with some absent. In the table there are about 300,000 clones, approximately 79% of which are singletons. The data originate from a study of shared clonotypes between healthy human individuals. In the study overall: The donor group consisted of a couple of women and a few men, aged 18 to 49. General study points: Clonotype sharing among donors was expected to depend on sequencing depth.

The CDR3 length is 16 residues. V lost 4 bases, J lost 4 bases, and 10 bases stayed unmatched. Germline loops: CDR1 KGHSH, CDR2 LQKENI. The specimen sequenced was memory CD4+ T cells sorted from blood. Subset described: CD45RA-negative fraction. The chain couples TRBV18 to TRBJ2-1, with TRBD1 matching 7 bases. This clonotype was obtained from a man aged 25 to 40 in good health. The CDR3 here is CASSLSRDRNYNEQFF. In DNA, the CDR3 is TGTGCCAGCTCACTCAGTCGGGACAGAAATTACAATGAGCAGTTCTTC.